This T cell receptor beta chain appears in the sequencing data of a study of T cell responses to AZD1222 COVID-19 vaccine. Measured with immunoSEQ multiplex PCR; TCRdb has only the in-frame clones, and not every one. The sample records 150,000 to 200,000 clones, about 91% being singletons. Study results and limitations: With two AZD1222 doses given, Spike-specific TCR breadth and depth both rose.

This CDR3 comprises 12 residues. V lost 3 bases to trimming and J lost 11 bases, with 14 bases between them. CDR1 is SGHDT, CDR2 YYEEEE, per germline. About this clone itself: Antigen specificity is unknown.

The starting material was peripheral blood, obtained 28 days after the second AZD1222 dose. This clonotype was obtained from an adult who received the AZD1222 COVID-19 vaccine. The chain links TRBV5-6 to TRBJ1-1, with D possibly matching TRBD1 (5 bases). CDR3 loop: CASSSYGAGAFF. The CDR3 coding sequence is TGTGCCAGCAGCTCGTACGGGGCTGGGGCTTTCTTT.